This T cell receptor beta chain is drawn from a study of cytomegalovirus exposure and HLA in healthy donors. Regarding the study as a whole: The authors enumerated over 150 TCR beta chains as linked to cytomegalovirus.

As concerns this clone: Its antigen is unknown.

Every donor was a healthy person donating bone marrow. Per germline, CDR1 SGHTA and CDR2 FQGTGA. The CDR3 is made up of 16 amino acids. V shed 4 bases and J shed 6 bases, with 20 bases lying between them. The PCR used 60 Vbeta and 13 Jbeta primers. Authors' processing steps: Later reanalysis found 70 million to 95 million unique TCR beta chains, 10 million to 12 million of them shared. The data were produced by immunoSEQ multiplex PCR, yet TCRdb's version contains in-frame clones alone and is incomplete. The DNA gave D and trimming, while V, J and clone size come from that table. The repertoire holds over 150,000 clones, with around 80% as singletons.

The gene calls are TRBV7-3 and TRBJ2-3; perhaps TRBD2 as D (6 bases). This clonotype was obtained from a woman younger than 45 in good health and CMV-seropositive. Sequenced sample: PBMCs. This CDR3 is CASSSGRRGSGDTQYF. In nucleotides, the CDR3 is TGTGCCAGCAGCTCTGGGAGGAGGGGATCAGGCGATACGCAGTATTTT.